This paragraph reports one TCR beta chain. The authors amplified TCR beta CDR3 regions, and they did so from RNA transcripts for repertoire sequencing. Second-round multiplex PCR came after first-round RT-PCR with HTBI primers. TCRdb re-analysed the multiplex PCR reads in MiXCR, keeping a single row per CDR3 protein. The repertoire holds hundreds of thousands of distinct CDR3 sequences, with around 20% as singletons. V was trimmed by 8 bases and J by 0 bases, leaving 14 bases between them. CDR1 SQVTM and CDR2 ANQGSEA come from the germline V gene. CDR3 length: 13 amino acids. Cases classed as stable hyperthyroidism had no ophthalmopathy within 18 months of follow-up. The study excluded patients with other autoimmune diseases, uncontrolled infections, pregnancy or lactation. Fresh peripheral blood (over 9.5 ml) yielded the PBMCs. The data originate from a study of Graves' ophthalmopathy and Graves' hyperthyroidism. Study at large: Samples of peripheral blood were obtained at initial diagnosis, prior to treatment of any kind.

The material sequenced was peripheral blood. The receptor was isolated from a woman under 30 with stable Graves' hyperthyroidism. J is TRBJ2-7 and V is TRBV29-1, with D possibly TRBD2 on 5 matching bases. The CDR3 reads CSTRREDSYEQYF. The CDR3 DNA reads as TGCAGCACGAGACGGGAAGACTCCTACGAGCAGTACTTC.